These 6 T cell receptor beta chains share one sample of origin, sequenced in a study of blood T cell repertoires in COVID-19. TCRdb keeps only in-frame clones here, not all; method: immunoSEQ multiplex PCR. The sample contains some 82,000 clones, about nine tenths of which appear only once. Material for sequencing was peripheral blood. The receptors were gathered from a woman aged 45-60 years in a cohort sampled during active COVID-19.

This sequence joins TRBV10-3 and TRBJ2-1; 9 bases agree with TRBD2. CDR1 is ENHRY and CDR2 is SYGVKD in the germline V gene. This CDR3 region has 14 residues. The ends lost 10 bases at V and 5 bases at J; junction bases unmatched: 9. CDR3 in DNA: TGTGCCACAGGGGCGCTAGCGGGGAACAATGAGCAGTTCTTC. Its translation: CATGALAGNNEQFF.

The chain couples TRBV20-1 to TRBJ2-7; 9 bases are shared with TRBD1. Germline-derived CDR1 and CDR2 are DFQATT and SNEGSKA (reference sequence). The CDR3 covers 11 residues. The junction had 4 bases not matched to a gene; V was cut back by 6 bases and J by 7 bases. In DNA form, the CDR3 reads TGCAGTGCAAGACAGGGGGAAGAGCAGTACTTC. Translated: CSARQGEEQYF.

The CDR3 coding sequence is TGTGCCAGCAGTGATCGGGGAAACGAGCAGTACTTC. It specifies CASSDRGNEQYF. The rearrangement uses TRBV6-1 and TRBJ2-7; possible D gene TRBD2, 5 bases. This CDR3 is 12 amino acids long. The ends were cut back, 3 bases at V and 5 bases at J, with 8 bases in the middle. CDR1 and CDR2 (germline): MNHNS, SASEGT.

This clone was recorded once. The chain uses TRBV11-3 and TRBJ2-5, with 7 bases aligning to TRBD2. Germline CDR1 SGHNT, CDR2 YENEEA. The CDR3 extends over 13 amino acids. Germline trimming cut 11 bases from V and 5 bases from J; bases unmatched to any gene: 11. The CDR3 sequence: CAPEAGVPETQYF. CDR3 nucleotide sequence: TGTGCCCCCGAGGCGGGGGTCCCGGAGACCCAGTACTTC. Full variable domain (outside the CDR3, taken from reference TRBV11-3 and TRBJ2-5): EAGVVQSPRYKIIEKKQPVAFWCNPISGHNTLYWYLQNLGQGPELLIRYENEEAVDDSQLPKDRFSAERLKGVDSTLKIQPAELGDSAVYLCAPEAGVPETQYFGPGTRLLVL.

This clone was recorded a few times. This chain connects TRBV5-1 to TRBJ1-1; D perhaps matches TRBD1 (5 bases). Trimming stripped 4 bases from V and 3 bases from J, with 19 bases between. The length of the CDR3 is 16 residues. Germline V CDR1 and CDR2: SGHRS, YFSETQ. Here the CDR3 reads CASSPRTSSVDTEAFF. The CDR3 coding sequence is TGCGCCAGCAGCCCTCGGACATCCTCGGTGGACACTGAAGCTTTCTTT.

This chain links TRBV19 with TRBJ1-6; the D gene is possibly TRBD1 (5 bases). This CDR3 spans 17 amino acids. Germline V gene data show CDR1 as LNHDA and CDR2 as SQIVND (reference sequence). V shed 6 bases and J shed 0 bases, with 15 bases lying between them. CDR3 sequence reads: CASSQSFRGSYNSPLHF. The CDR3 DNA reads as TGTGCCAGTAGCCAATCCTTTAGGGGCTCCTATAATTCACCCCTCCACTTT.